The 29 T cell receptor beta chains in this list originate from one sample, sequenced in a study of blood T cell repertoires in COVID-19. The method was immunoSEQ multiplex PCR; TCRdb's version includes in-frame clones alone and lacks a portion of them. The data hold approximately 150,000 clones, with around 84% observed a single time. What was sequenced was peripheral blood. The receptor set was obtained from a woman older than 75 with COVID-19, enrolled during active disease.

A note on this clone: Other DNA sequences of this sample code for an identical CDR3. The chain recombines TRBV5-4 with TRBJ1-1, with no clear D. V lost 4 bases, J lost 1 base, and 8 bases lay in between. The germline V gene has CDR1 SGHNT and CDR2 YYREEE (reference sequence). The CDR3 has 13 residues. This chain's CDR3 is CASSLAGNTEAFF. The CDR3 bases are TGTGCCAGCAGCCTGGCAGGGAACACTGAAGCTTTCTTT.

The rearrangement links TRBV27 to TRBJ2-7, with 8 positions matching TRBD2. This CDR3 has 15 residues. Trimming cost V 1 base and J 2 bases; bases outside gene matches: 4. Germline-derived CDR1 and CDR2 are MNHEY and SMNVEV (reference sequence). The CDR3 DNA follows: TGTGCCAGCAGTTTATACGGCGGGAGGCCCTACGAGCAGTACTTC. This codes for CASSLYGGRPYEQYF.

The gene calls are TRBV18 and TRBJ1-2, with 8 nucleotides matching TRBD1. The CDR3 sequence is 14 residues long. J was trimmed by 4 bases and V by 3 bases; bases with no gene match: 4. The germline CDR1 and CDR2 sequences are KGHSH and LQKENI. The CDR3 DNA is TGTGCCAGCTCACCTGGGACAGGTTCCTATGGCTACACCTTC. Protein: CASSPGTGSYGYTF.

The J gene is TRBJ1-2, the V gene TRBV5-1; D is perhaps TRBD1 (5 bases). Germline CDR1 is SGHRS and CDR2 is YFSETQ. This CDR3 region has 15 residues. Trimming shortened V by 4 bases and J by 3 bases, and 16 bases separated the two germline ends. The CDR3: CASSKITGRDYGYTF. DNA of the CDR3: TGCGCCAGCAGCAAAATTACAGGCCGTGACTATGGCTACACCTTC.

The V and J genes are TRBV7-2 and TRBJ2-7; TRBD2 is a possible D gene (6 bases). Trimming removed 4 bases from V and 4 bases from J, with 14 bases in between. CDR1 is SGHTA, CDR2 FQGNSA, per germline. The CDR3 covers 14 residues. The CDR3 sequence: CASSSLRDSYEQYF. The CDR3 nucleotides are TGTGCCAGCAGCTCTCTGCGGGATTCTTACGAGCAGTACTTC.

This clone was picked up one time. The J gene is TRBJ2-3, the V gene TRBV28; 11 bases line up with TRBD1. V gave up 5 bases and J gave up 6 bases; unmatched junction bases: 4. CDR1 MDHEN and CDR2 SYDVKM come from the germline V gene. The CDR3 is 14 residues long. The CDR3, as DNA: TGTGCCAGCAGTGGACAGGGGGCGGGTGATACGCAGTATTTT. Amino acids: CASSGQGAGDTQYF.

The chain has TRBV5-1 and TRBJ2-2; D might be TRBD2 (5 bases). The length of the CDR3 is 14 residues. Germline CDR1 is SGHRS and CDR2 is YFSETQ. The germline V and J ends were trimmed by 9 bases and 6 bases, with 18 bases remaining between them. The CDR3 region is CATAQRSVPGELFF. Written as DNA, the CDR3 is TGCGCCACCGCCCAACGTAGCGTACCCGGGGAGCTGTTTTTT.

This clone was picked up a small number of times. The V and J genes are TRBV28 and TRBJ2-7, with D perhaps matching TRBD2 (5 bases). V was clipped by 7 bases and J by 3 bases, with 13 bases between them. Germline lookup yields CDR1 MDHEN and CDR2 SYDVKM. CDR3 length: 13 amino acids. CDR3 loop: CASNQDLFYEQYF. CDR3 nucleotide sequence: TGTGCCAGCAATCAGGACTTATTCTACGAGCAGTACTTC.

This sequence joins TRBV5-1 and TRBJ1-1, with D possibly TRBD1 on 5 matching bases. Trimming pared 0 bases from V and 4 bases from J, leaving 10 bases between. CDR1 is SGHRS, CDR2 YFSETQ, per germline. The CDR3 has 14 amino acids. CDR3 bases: TGCGCCAGCAGCTTGGTGCAGGGCGGCACTGAAGCTTTCTTT. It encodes CASSLVQGGTEAFF. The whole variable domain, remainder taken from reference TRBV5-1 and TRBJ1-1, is KAGVTQTPRYLIKTRGQQVTLSCSPISGHRSVSWYQQTPGQGLQFLFEYFSETQRNKGNFPGRFSGRQFSNSRSEMNVSTLELGDSALYLCASSLVQGGTEAFFGQGTRLTVV.

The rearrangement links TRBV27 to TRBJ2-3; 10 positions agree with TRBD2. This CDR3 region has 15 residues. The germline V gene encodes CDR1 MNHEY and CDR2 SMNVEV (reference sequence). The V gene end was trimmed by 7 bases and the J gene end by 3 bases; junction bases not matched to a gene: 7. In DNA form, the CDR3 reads TGTGCCAGCAACCGAGCGGGAGGGAGGACAGATACGCAGTATTTT. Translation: CASNRAGGRTDTQYF.

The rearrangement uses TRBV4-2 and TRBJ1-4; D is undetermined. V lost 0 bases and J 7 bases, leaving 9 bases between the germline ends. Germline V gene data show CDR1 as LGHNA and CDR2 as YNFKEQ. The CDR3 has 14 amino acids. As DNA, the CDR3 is TGTGCCAGCAGCCAAGATCACTTGCCTGAAAAACTGTTTTTT. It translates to CASSQDHLPEKLFF.

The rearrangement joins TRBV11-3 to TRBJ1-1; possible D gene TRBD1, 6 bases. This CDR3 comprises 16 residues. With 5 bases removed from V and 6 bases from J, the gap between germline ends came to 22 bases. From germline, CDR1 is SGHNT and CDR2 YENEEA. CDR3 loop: CASSPGPPTGFAEAFF. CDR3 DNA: TGTGCCAGCAGCCCCGGCCCCCCTACAGGGTTCGCTGAAGCTTTCTTT.

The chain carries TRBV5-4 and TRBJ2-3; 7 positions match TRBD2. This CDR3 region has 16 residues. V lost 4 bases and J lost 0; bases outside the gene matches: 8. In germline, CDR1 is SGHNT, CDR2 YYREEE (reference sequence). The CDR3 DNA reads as TGTGCCAGCAGCGGAACTAGCGATCCTAGCACAGATACGCAGTATTTT. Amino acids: CASSGTSDPSTDTQYF.

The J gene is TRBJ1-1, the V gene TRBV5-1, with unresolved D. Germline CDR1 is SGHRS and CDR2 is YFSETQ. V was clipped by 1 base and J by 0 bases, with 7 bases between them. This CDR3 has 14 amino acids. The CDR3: CASSLTAMNTEAFF. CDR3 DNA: TGCGCCAGCAGCTTGACAGCTATGAACACTGAAGCTTTCTTT.

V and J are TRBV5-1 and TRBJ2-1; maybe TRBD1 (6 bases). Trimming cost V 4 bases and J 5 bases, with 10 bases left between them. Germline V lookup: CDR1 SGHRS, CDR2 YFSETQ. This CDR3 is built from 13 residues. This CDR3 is CASSGQLNNEQFF. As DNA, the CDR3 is TGCGCCAGCAGCGGACAGCTAAACAATGAGCAGTTCTTC.

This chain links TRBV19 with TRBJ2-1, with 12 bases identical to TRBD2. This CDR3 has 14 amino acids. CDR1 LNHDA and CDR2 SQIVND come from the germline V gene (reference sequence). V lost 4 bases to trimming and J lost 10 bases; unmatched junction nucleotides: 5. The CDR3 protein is CASSRLAGVGEQFF. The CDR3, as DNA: TGTGCCAGTAGTAGACTAGCGGGAGTTGGGGAGCAGTTCTTC.

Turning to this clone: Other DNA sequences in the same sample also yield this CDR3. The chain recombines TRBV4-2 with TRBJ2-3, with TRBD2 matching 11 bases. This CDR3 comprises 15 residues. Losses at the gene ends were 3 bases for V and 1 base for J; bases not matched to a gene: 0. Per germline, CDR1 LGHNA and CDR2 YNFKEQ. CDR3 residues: CASSQGLAGTDTQYF. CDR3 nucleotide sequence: TGTGCCAGCAGCCAGGGACTAGCGGGCACAGATACGCAGTATTTT.

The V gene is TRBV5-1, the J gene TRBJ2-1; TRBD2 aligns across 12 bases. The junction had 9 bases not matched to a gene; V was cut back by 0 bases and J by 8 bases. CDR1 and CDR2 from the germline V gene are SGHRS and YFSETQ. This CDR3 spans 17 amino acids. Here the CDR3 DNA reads TGCGCCAGCAGCTTGGCCCCGCTAGCGGGAGGGCGAGATGAGCAGTTCTTC. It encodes CASSLAPLAGGRDEQFF.

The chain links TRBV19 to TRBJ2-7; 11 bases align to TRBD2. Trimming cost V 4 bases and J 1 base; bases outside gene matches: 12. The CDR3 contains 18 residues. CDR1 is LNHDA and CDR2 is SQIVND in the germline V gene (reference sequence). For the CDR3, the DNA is TGTGCCAGTAGTAGTATCTCACTCGGGACTAGCGGTTCCTACGAGCAGTACTTC. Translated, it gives CASSSISLGTSGSYEQYF.

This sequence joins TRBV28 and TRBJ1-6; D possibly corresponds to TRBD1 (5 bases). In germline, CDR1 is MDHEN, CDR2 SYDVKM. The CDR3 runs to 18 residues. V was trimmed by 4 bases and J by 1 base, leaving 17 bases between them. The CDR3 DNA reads TGTGCCAGCAGTTCCCTGGCGGCAAGGGGTTCCTATAATTCACCCCTCCACTTT. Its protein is CASSSLAARGSYNSPLHF.

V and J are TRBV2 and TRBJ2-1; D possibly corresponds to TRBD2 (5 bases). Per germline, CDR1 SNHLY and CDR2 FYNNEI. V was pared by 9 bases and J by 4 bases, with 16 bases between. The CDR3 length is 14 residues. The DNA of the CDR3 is TGTGCCAGTAACAAGGAGACTAAATACAATGAGCAGTTCTTC. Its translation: CASNKETKYNEQFF.

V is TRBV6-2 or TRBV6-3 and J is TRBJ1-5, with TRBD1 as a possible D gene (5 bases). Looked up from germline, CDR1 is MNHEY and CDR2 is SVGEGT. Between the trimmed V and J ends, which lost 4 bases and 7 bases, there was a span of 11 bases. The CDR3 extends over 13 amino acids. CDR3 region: CASSLGRGQPQHF. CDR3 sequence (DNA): TGTGCCAGCAGTTTGGGGCGGGGGCAGCCCCAGCATTTT.

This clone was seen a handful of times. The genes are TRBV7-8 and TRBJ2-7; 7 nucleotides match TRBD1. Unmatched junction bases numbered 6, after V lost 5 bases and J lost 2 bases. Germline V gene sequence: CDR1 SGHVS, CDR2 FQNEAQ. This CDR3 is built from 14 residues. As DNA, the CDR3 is TGTGCCAGCAGCGGGACAGCGGTCACCTACGAGCAGTACTTC. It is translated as CASSGTAVTYEQYF.

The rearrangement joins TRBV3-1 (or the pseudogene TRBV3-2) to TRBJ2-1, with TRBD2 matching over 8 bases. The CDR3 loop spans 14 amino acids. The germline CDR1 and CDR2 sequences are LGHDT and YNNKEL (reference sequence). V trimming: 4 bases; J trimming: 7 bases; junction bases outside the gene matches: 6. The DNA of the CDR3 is TGTGCCAGCAGCCTTACTAGCGGAGCGAATGAGCAGTTCTTC. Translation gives CASSLTSGANEQFF.

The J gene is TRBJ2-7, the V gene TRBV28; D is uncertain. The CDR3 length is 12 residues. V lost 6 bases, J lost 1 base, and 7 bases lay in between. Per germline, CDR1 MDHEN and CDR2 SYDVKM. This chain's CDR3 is CASRSTSYEQYF. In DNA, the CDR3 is TGTGCCAGCAGATCCACTTCCTACGAGCAGTACTTC.

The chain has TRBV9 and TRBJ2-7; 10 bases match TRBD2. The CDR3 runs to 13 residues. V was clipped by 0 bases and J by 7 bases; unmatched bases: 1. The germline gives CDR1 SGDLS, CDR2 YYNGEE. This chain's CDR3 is CASSVALAGEQYF. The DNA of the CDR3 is TGTGCCAGCAGCGTAGCACTAGCGGGGGAGCAGTACTTC.

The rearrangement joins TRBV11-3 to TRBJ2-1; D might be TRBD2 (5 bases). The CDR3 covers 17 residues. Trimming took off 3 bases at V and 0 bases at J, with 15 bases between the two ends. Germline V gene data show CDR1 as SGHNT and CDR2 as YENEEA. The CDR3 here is CASSFGGPPSSYNEQFF. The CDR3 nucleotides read TGTGCCAGCAGCTTTGGCGGGCCACCGAGCTCCTACAATGAGCAGTTCTTC.

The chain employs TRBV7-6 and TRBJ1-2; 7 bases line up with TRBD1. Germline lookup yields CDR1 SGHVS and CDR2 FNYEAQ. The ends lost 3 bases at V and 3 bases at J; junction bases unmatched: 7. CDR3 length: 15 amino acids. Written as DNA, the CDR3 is TGTGCCAGCAGCTTCCGACAGGGTTCGGACTATGGCTACACCTTC. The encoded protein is CASSFRQGSDYGYTF.

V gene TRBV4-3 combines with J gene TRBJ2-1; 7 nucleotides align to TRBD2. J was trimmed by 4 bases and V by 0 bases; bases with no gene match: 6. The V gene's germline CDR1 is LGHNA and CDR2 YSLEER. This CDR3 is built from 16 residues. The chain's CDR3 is CASSQEASGKYNEQFF. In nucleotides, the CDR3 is TGCGCCAGCAGCCAAGAAGCTAGCGGTAAATACAATGAGCAGTTCTTC.